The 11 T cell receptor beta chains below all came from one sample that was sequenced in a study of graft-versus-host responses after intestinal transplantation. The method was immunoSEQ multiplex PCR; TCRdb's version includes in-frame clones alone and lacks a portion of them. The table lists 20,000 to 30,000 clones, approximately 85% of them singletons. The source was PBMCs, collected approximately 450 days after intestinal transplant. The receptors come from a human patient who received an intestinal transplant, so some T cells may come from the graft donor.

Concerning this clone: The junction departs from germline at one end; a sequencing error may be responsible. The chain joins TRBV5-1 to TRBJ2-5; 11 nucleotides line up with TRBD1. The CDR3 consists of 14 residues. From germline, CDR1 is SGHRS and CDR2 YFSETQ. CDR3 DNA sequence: TGCGCCAGCAGCCCGGACAGGGGGCAAGGGACCCAGTACTTC. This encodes CASSPDRGQGTQYF. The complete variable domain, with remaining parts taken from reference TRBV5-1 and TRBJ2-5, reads KAGVTQTPRYLIKTRGQQVTLSCSPISGHRSVSWYQQTPGQGLQFLFEYFSETQRNKGNFPGRFSGRQFSNSRSEMNVSTLELGDSALYLCASSPDRGQGTQYFGPGTRLLVL.

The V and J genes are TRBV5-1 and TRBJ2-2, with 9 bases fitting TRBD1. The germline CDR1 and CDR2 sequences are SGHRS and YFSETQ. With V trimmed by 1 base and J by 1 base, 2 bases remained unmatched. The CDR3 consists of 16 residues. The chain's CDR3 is CASSLTGGLNTGELFF. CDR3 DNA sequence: TGCGCCAGCAGCTTGACAGGGGGCCTGAACACCGGGGAGCTGTTTTTT.

As DNA, the CDR3 is TGCAGCTTTACATCCTCCTACGAGCAGTACTTC. This gives the protein CSFTSSYEQYF. The chain employs TRBV29-1 and TRBJ2-7; D not resolved. CDR3 length equals 11 residues. Germline V gene lookup returns CDR1 SQVTM and CDR2 ANQGSEA. Trimming removed 8 bases at V and 0 bases at J, with 8 bases between.

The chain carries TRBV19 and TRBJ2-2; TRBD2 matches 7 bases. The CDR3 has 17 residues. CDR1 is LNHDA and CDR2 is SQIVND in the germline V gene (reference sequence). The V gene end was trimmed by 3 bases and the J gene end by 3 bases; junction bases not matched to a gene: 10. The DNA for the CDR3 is TGTGCCAGTAGTATTCGGCTAGCGGCCGGTGACACCGGGGAGCTGTTTTTT. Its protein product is CASSIRLAAGDTGELFF.

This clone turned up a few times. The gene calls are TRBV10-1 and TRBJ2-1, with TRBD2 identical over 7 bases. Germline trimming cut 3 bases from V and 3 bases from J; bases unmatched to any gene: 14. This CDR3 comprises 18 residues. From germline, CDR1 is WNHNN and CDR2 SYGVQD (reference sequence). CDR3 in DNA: TGCGCCAGCAGTGACTCCCAAACTCGAGCGGGGTACTACAATGAGCAGTTCTTC. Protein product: CASSDSQTRAGYYNEQFF.

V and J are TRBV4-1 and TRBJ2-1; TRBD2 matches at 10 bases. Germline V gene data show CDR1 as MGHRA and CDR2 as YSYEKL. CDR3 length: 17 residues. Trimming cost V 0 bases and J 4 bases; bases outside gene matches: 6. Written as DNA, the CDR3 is TGCGCCAGCAGCCAAGATGCCCGGACTAGCGGTTACAATGAGCAGTTCTTC. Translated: CASSQDARTSGYNEQFF.

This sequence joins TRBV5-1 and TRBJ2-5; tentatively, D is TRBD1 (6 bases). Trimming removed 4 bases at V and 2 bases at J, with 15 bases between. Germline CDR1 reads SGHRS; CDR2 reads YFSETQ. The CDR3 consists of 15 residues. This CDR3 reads CASSRRGTTQETQYF. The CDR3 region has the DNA TGCGCCAGCAGCCGACGAGGGACAACACAAGAGACCCAGTACTTC.

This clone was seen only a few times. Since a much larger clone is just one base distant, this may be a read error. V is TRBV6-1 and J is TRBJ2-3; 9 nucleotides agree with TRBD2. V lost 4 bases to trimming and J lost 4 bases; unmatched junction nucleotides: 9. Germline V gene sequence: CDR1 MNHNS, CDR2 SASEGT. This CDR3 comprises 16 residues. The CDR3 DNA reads TGTGCCAGCAGTGTAGGGGGAGCGGGGGGAGCAGATACGCAGTATTTT. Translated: CASSVGGAGGADTQYF.

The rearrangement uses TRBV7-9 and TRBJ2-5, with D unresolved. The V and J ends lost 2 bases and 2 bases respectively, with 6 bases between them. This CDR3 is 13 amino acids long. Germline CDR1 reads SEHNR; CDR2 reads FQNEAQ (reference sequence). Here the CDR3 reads CASSLSIQETQYF. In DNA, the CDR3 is TGTGCCAGCAGCTTATCAATTCAAGAGACCCAGTACTTC.

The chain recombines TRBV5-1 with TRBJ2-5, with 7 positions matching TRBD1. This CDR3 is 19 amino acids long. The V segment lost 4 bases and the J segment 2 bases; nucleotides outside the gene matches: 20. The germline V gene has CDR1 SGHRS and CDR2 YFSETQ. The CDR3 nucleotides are TGCGCCAGCAGCCCGGGACAGACCATCGGGCAAGGTTTTCAAGAGACCCAGTACTTC. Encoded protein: CASSPGQTIGQGFQETQYF.

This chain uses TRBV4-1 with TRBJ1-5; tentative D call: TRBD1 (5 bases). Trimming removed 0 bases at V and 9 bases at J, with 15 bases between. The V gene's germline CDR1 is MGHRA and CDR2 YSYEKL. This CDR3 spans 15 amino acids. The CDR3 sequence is CASSQESGREGPQHF. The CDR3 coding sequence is TGCGCCAGCAGCCAAGAAAGCGGCAGGGAAGGGCCCCAGCATTTT.